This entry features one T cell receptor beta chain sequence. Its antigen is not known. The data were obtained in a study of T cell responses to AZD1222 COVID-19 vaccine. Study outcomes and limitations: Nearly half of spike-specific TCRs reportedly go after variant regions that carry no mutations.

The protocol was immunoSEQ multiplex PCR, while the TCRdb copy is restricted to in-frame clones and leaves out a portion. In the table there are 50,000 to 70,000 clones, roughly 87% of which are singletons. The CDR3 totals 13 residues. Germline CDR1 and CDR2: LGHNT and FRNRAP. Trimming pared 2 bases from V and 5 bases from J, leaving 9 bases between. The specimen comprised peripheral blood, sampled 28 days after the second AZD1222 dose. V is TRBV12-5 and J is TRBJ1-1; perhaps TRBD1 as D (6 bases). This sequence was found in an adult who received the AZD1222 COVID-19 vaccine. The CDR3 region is CASGLKGGTEAFF. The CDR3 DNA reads TGTGCTAGTGGTTTGAAGGGGGGGACTGAAGCTTTCTTT.